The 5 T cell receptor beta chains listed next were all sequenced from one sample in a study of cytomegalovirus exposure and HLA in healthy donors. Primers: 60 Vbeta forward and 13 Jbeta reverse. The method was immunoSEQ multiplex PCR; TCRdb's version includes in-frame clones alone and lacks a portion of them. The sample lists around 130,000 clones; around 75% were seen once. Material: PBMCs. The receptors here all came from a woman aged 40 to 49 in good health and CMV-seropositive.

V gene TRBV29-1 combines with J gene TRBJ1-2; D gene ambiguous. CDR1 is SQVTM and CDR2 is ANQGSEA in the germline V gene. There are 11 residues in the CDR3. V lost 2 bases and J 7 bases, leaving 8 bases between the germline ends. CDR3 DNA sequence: TGCAGCGTTGAAACGCGTCCTGGCTACACCTTC. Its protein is CSVETRPGYTF.

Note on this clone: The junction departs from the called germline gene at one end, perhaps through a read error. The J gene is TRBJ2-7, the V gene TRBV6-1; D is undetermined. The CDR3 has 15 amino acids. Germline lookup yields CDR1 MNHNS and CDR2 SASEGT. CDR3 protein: CASREGFPSIWEQYF. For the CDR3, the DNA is TGTGCCAGCAGAGAAGGCTTTCCCTCTATTTGGGAGCAGTACTTC.

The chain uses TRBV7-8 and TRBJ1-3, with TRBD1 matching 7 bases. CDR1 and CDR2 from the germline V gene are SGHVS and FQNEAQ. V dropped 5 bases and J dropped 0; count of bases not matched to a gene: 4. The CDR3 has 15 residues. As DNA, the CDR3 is TGTGCCAGCAGCGTTGACAGGGACTCTGGAAACACCATATATTTT. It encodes CASSVDRDSGNTIYF.

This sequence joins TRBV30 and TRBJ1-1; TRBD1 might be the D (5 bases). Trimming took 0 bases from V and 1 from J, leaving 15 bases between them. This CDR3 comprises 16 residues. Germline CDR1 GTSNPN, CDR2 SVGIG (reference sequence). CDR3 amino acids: CAWSVGLFGTNTEAFF. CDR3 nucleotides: TGTGCCTGGAGTGTGGGACTATTCGGGACGAACACTGAAGCTTTCTTT.

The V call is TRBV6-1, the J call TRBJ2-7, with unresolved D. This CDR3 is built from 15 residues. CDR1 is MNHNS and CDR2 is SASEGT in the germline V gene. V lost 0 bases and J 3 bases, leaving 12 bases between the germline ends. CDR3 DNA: TGTGCCAGCAGTGAAGCTGGCATTTCCCTCTACGAGCAGTACTTC. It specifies CASSEAGISLYEQYF.